A selection of T cell receptor beta chains follows, all from one sample in a study of cytomegalovirus exposure and HLA in healthy donors. Sequenced by immunoSEQ multiplex PCR; TCRdb stores in-frame clones only, minus some. The data show 150,000 to 170,000 clones, less than 90% seen once. The material sequenced was PBMCs. Receptors originate from a young man in good health and CMV-seropositive. Each CDR3 is given with its conserved first and last residue. D genes are given only for firm matches. The size of a clone is reported for some rows only, either as once, few or many, or as a class for expanded clones.

d_call	j_call	v_call	clone_size	cdr3_nt	cdr3_aa
TRBD2	TRBJ2-7	TRBV9	NA	TGTGCCAGCAGCGCTGATCGGACTAGCGGGAGCAACACCTACGAGCAGTACTTC	CASSADRTSGSNTYEQYF
TRBD1	TRBJ2-6	TRBV19	NA	TGTGCCAGTACCGTGGACAGGGCTGGGGCCAACGTCCTGACTTTC	CASTVDRAGANVLTF
NA	TRBJ1-6	TRBV4-1	NA	TGCGCCAGCAGCCAAGAAAGCCTGAACGTACTTAATTCACCCCTCCACTTT	CASSQESLNVLNSPLHF
TRBD1	TRBJ1-2	TRBV7-9	once	TGTGCCAGCAGCCCCGGGACAGACTATGGCTACACCTTC	CASSPGTDYGYTF
NA	TRBJ1-6	TRBV10-3	NA	TGTGCCACGCGGAGCTTTGACGGCAATTCACCCCTCCACTTT	CATRSFDGNSPLHF
TRBD1	TRBJ2-3	TRBV5-8	NA	TGTGCCAGCAGCTTGGGGGACAGGGGACGGGCAGATACGCAGTATTTT	CASSLGDRGRADTQYF
NA	TRBJ1-1	TRBV7-3	NA	TGTGCCAGCAGCCCGGGGGGGATCACTGAAGCTTTCTTT	CASSPGGITEAFF
NA	TRBJ1-3	TRBV19	NA	TGTGCCAGTAGTAGGACATCCTCTGGAAACACCATATATTTT	CASSRTSSGNTIYF
TRBD1	TRBJ2-2	TRBV19	NA	TGTGCCAGTAGTCTAGACAGGGGTTCGAACACCGGGGAGCTGTTTTTT	CASSLDRGSNTGELFF
TRBD1	TRBJ2-1	TRBV2	NA	TGTGCCAGCAGCACTGGACAGGGAGGCAATGAGCAGTTCTTC	CASSTGQGGNEQFF
TRBD1	TRBJ2-1	TRBV13	NA	TGTGCCAGCAGCTCCCGACAGGGGCAGTTCTTC	CASSSRQGQFF
TRBD2	TRBJ2-6	TRBV19	once	TGTGCCAGTAGTATTGAGCTCCAAGCGGGAGTTGCTGGGGCCAACGTCCTGACTTTC	CASSIELQAGVAGANVLTF
TRBD1	TRBJ1-2	TRBV18	NA	TGTGCCAGCTCACCCGCGGGACAGGGGGCGGTTAACTATGGCTACACCTTC	CASSPAGQGAVNYGYTF
NA	TRBJ2-1	TRBV2	NA	TGTGCCACTCAGGGGGGACTTTCCTACAATGAGCAGTTCTTC	CATQGGLSYNEQFF
TRBD2	TRBJ2-7	TRBV6-5	NA	TGTGCCAGCAGTTATGGAGCGGGGGGGCGTCGGGAGCAGTACTTC	CASSYGAGGRREQYF
TRBD1	TRBJ1-1	TRBV2	once	TGTGCCAGCAGCCCCGGTGAGGGGGCCTGGGGGGCGAACACTGAAGCTTTCTTT	CASSPGEGAWGANTEAFF
NA	TRBJ2-1	TRBV6-5	NA	TGTGCCGAAGATAGCAGGGGCAGTGAGCAGTTCTTC	CAEDSRGSEQFF
TRBD1	TRBJ2-1	TRBV11-2	NA	TGTGCCAGTCGCCCGGGACAGGGGAATGAGCAGTTCTTC	CASRPGQGNEQFF
NA	TRBJ1-1	TRBV4-3	NA	TGCGCCAGCAGCCAATCGAGGACAGTGAACACTGAAGCTTTCTTT	CASSQSRTVNTEAFF
TRBD2	TRBJ2-5	TRBV4-3	NA	TGCGCCAGCAGCCCTGGGACTAGCGGGGGGGCCCGGCAAGAGACCCAGTACTTC	CASSPGTSGGARQETQYF
NA	TRBJ2-3	TRBV10-3	NA	TGTGCCATCAGTGAGGGGTACAGCACAAGTACGCAGTATTTT	CAISEGYSTSTQYF
NA	TRBJ1-4	TRBV27	NA	TGTGCCAGCAGTCTTCTGACAGGCTTTAATGAAAAACTGTTTTTT	CASSLLTGFNEKLFF
NA	TRBJ2-2	TRBV30	NA	TGTGCCTGGAGTGTAGTAGAGGTGAACACCGGGGAGCTGTTTTTT	CAWSVVEVNTGELFF
NA	TRBJ1-5	TRBV19	NA	TGTGCCAGTAAGGATTCGGGGGTTAGCAATCAGCCCCAGCATTTT	CASKDSGVSNQPQHF
NA	TRBJ1-1	TRBV9	NA	TGTGCCAGCACCACAGGGTCGCAAGAACTCATCGAGAGGGCGGGTCGGGACACTGAAGCTTTCTTT	CASTTGSQELIERAGRDTEAFF
NA	TRBJ2-1	TRBV7-2	once	TGTGCCAGCAGCTTAGCCACAGCTCGTGGGGCGAATGAGCAGTTCTTC	CASSLATARGANEQFF
TRBD2	TRBJ2-5	TRBV18	once	TGTGCCAGCTCACCTAGCGGGGTCCAAGAGACCCAGTACTTC	CASSPSGVQETQYF
TRBD1	TRBJ2-1	TRBV2	NA	TGTGCCAGCAGTGAAAGGGGACAGGGGACGCGTGTTCGGACACACAATGAGCAGTTCTTC	CASSERGQGTRVRTHNEQFF
TRBD2	TRBJ2-2	TRBV5-3	NA	TGTGCCAGAAGCTTTCCAACTAGCGGGAGGAACACCGGGGAGCTGTTTTTT	CARSFPTSGRNTGELFF
NA	TRBJ1-2	TRBV28	once	TGTGCCTGCGGTCCGGGGGATCGGACCTATGGCTACACCTTC	CACGPGDRTYGYTF
TRBD2	TRBJ2-7	TRBV4-3	NA	TGCGCCAGCAGCCTCGGACTAGCGGGAGCCAACTCCTACGAGCAGTACTTC	CASSLGLAGANSYEQYF
TRBD2	TRBJ2-1	TRBV29-1	NA	TGCAGCGTGGACATAGCGGGAGTTAATGAGCAGTTCTTC	CSVDIAGVNEQFF
TRBD2	TRBJ2-7	TRBV7-8	NA	TGTGCCAGCAGCCCTGTCCCGGCTAGCGGGAGAGTTCGGGGCTACGAGCAGTACTTC	CASSPVPASGRVRGYEQYF
TRBD1	TRBJ1-4	TRBV7-9	NA	TGTGCCAGCAGCTTAACGGGACAGAGCTATGAAAAACTGTTTTTT	CASSLTGQSYEKLFF
TRBD1	TRBJ2-7	TRBV7-2	NA	TGTGCCAGCAGCTTTTATCGGGGACAGGACCCCTACGAGCAGTACTTC	CASSFYRGQDPYEQYF
NA	TRBJ2-3	TRBV23-1	NA	TGCGCCAGGATGGGGGCAGCCAGCACAGATACGCAGTATTTT	CARMGAASTDTQYF
NA	TRBJ1-1	TRBV13	NA	TGTGCCAGCAGCTTAGTTACGGCGGGCCATATGAACACTGAAGCTTTCTTT	CASSLVTAGHMNTEAFF
NA	TRBJ2-7	TRBV19	few	TGTGCCAGTAAACAACTAGCTGCAGGGTCGGACGAGCAGTACTTC	CASKQLAAGSDEQYF
NA	TRBJ1-2	TRBV18	few	TGTGCCAGCTCACCGGAGACGGTCTATGGCTACACCTTC	CASSPETVYGYTF
NA	TRBJ1-1	TRBV5-1	NA	TGCGCCAGCAGGACAGGTATGAACACTGAAGCTTTCTTT	CASRTGMNTEAFF
NA	TRBJ1-2	TRBV29-1	few	TGCAGCCCGGGGGGCTACACCTTC	CSPGGYTF
TRBD2	TRBJ2-1	TRBV6-5	NA	TGTGCCAGCAGTTCCGGACTAGCGGTCTACAATGAGCAGTTCTTC	CASSSGLAVYNEQFF
NA	TRBJ1-1	TRBV6-5	NA	TGTGCCAGCAACGGGGCGGGGGGCGAAGCTTTCTTT	CASNGAGGEAFF
TRBD2	TRBJ2-2	TRBV4-2	once	TGTGCCAGCAGCCGCGGACTAGCGGGAGATACCACCGGGGAGCTGTTTTTT	CASSRGLAGDTTGELFF
TRBD1	TRBJ2-1	TRBV18	NA	TGTGCCAGCTCACCAGGACAGGGGGCCCACAATGAGCAGTTCTTC	CASSPGQGAHNEQFF
NA	TRBJ1-6	TRBV5-4	NA	TGTGCCAGCAGCTTGAGACAGGTCAATAATTCACCCCTCCACTTT	CASSLRQVNNSPLHF